This passage covers 17 T cell receptor delta chains from one sample sequenced in a study of γδ T cells in repeated Plasmodium falciparum infection. Bulk repertoires came from Vgamma9/Vdelta2+ or Vdelta2-negative gammadelta T cells flow-sorted from PBMC. TCRdb reanalysed the multiplex PCR reads via CATT. The repertoire holds about 48,000 delta-chain clones, around 1.6% seen once, with about 9.1% in the top ten. Sequencing input: gamma-delta T cells from blood. Source of these receptors: a pool of human donors (malaria-infected and uninfected, not separated).

Comments on this clone: The mismatch at residue 10 between this DNA's translation and the TCRdb protein of a much larger clone likely reflects a read error; the protein shown is translated from the DNA. The chain uses TRDV1 and TRDJ1; maybe TRDD3 (5 bases). The J gene is absent in TCRdb and was assigned here via DNA matching to germline. V lost 0 bases, J lost 2 bases, and 22 bases lay in between. Per the germline V gene, CDR1 is TSWWSYY and CDR2 is QGS. The CDR3 consists of 19 residues. CDR3 amino acids: CALGELIAPPGVLTDKLIF. CDR3 bases: TGTGCTCTTGGGGAACTAATCGCCCCACCGGGGGTTCTTACCGATAAACTCATCTTT.

This clone turned up a few times. The protein in TCRdb stems from a much larger clone and differs at residue 16 from this DNA's translation, likely a read error; here the protein is translated from the DNA. The J gene is TRDJ4, the V gene TRDV1; D is perhaps TRDD3 (6 bases). In the absence of a J gene in TCRdb, the DNA was matched to germline to assign it here. The CDR3 runs to 19 residues. Germline CDR1 and CDR2: TSWWSYY and QGS. This CDR3 reads CALGELPSLGKTRARTLIF. The CDR3 DNA reads as TGTGCTCTTGGGGAACTCCCTAGCCTGGGGAAAACAAGGGCCAGAACCCTGATCTTT.

This clone was seen only a few times. The TCRdb record carries a much larger clone's protein, which differs from this DNA's translation at residue 8; a read error is the likely cause, and the protein listed here is the DNA translation. The chain combines TRDV1 with TRDJ1; D remains unclear. TCRdb supplies no J gene; here it was assigned by aligning the nucleotide sequence to germline. The CDR3 sequence is 15 residues long. In germline, CDR1 is TSWWSYY, CDR2 QGS. Trimming removed 1 base at V and 9 bases at J, with 18 bases between. The CDR3 sequence is CALGEPQSRTPQLIF. The CDR3 nucleotides read TGTGCTCTTGGGGAACCCCAGTCCCGTACCCCTCAACTCATCTTT.

Remarks on this clone: This likely stems from a read error, as it lies one base from a far larger clone. Other DNA sequences in the sample encode the same CDR3. V is TRDV1 and J is TRDJ1; D is undetermined. TCRdb supplies no J gene; here it was assigned by aligning the nucleotide sequence to germline. V was cut by 3 bases and J by 4 bases, with 9 bases left in between. The CDR3 spans 13 residues. In germline, CDR1 is TSWWSYY, CDR2 QGS. CDR3 DNA: TGTGCTCTTGGGGAGGTAATTCACGATAAACTCATCTTT. Translation gives CALGEVIHDKLIF.

Concerning this clone itself: TCRdb has a much larger clone's protein, which differs at residue 7 from the translation of this DNA, likely because of a read error; what is shown is the protein translated from the DNA. The chain links TRDV1 to TRDJ2; the D gene is possibly TRDD2 (6 bases). TCRdb gives no J gene; it was assigned here by matching the DNA to germline. Trimming pared 2 bases from V and 5 bases from J, leaving 12 bases between. CDR3 length: 15 residues. The germline V gene has CDR1 TSWWSYY and CDR2 QGS. Written as DNA, the CDR3 is TGTGCTCTTGGGGAAGGGTCCTTCCCAACAGCACAACTCTTCTTT. Amino acid sequence: CALGEGSFPTAQLFF.

As concerns this clone: TCRdb's protein for this DNA is that of a much larger clone and differs from the translation at residue 13, likely a read error; the protein shown is the DNA translation. The rearrangement joins TRDV1 to TRDJ2, with 9 bases that match TRDD3. TCRdb supplies no J gene; here it was assigned by aligning the nucleotide sequence to germline. This CDR3 has 16 residues. Germline CDR1 reads TSWWSYY; CDR2 reads QGS. CDR3: CALKTGGDTLTAKLFF. The DNA for the CDR3 is TGTGCTCTCAAGACGGGTGGGGATACGTTGACAGCAAAACTCTTCTTT.

This clone turned up a few times. TCRdb lists the protein of a much larger clone for this DNA, which differs at residue 5, so this is likely a read error; the protein given here is translated from the DNA itself. The genes are TRDV3 and TRDJ1, with no clear D. TCRdb does not report a J gene; here it was assigned by matching the DNA to germline references. The CDR3 sequence is 11 residues long. Germline CDR1 is TVYSNPD and CDR2 is GDNSRS (reference sequence). In DNA form, the CDR3 reads TGTGCGGGCGCCCCACGGGGTAAACTCATCTTT. It encodes CAGAPRGKLIF.

The sample holds many counts of this clone. The gene calls are TRDV1 and TRDJ1; 9 nucleotides line up with TRDD3. Trimming took 6 bases from V and 11 from J; bases not matched to a gene: 25. Looked up from germline, CDR1 is TSWWSYY and CDR2 is QGS. This CDR3 region has 18 residues. Here the CDR3 DNA reads TGTGCTCTTGGCCAAGCTCCAGACTATTACTGGGGGAGTCCTTTGCTCATCTTT. It translates to CALGQAPDYYWGSPLLIF.

Points on this clone: A read error likely explains this, since a far larger clone differs by one base. Other DNA variants within this sample encode the same CDR3. The gene calls are TRDV1 and TRDJ1; tentatively, D is TRDD3 (6 bases). TCRdb gives no J gene; it was assigned here by matching the DNA to germline. This CDR3 is built from 19 residues. Germline values: CDR1 TSWWSYY, CDR2 QGS. The CDR3 loop reads CALGAGGIPWILRTDKLIF. DNA for the CDR3: TGTGCTCTTGGAGCCGGAGGAATCCCGTGGATACTCCGAACCGACAAACTCATCTTT.

Concerning this clone: TCRdb's protein for this DNA is that of a much larger clone and differs from the translation at residue 4, likely a read error; the protein shown is the DNA translation. This chain joins TRDV2 and TRDJ2, with 9 bases aligning to TRDD3. TCRdb records no J gene; here it was assigned by comparing the DNA to germline. The germline CDR1 and CDR2 sequences are GEAIGNYY and EKD. J lost 0 bases, V lost 5 bases, and 6 bases had no gene match. The CDR3 sequence is 16 residues long. The CDR3 region has the DNA TGTGCCTGTGGCAGACTGGGGGACCCTTTGACAGCACAACTCTTCTTT. As protein: CACGRLGDPLTAQLFF.

In its sample, this clone was seen a few times. A far larger clone is only one base removed, so a read error is likely. This CDR3 is also generated by other DNA sequences in the sample. The V gene is given as TRDV1, and no J gene call is available; no check of the table's D call, TRDD3, against the DNA was made. Germline assignment: CDR1 TSWWSYY and CDR2 QGS. This CDR3 is 20 amino acids long. CDR3 residues: CALGEPSYLTGGCYTDKLIF. CDR3 DNA: TGTGCTCTTGGGGAACCTTCTTACCTTACTGGGGGATGTTACACCGATAAGCTCATCTTT.

Turning to this clone: This DNA's translation and the protein TCRdb lists, from a much larger clone, do not match at residue 4, likely due to a read error; the protein shown is translated from the DNA. V gene TRDV1 combines with J gene TRDJ1; D assignment may be TRDD2 or TRDD3 (5 bases each). The germline gives CDR1 TSWWSYY, CDR2 QGS. This CDR3 region has 25 residues. CDR3 region: CALWELPPWEGTPTTSLGYSDKLIF. CDR3 DNA sequence: TGTGCTCTTTGGGAACTTCCCCCCTGGGAAGGGACACCGACTACATCCTTAGGTTACAGCGATAAACTCATCTTT.

This clone came up a few times. TCRdb shows a much larger clone's protein in place of this DNA's translation, and the two differ at residue 7, likely through a read error; the protein shown is translated from the DNA. The V and J genes are TRDV2 and TRDJ1; 11 positions match TRDD3. The J gene, missing from TCRdb, was assigned here through DNA to germline matching. In germline, CDR1 is GEAIGNYY, CDR2 EKD. The CDR3 extends over 22 amino acids. The V segment lost 6 bases and the J segment 2 bases; nucleotides outside the gene matches: 28. The CDR3 nucleotides are TGTGCCTGTTGGCATCCTATGTCTTCTAGGTCTACTGGGGGATATTTTACCGATAAACTCATCTTT. It yields the protein CACWHPMSSRSTGGYFTDKLIF.

This clone was counted only a few times. A read error likely explains why the TCRdb protein, taken from a much larger clone, differs from this DNA's translation at residue 3; the protein shown is translated from the DNA. The chain has TRDV3 and TRDJ1; 10 nucleotides agree with TRDD3. Assignment of the J gene here rests on matching the DNA to germline, because TCRdb gives none. From germline, CDR1 is TVYSNPD and CDR2 GDNSRS (reference sequence). The CDR3 is 20 residues long. J was trimmed by 3 bases and V by 4 bases; bases with no gene match: 26. The CDR3 reads CASKVWVGFLRLGDADKLIF. CDR3 bases: TGTGCCTCTAAAGTCTGGGTCGGCTTCCTTAGACTGGGGGATGCCGATAAACTCATCTTT.

On this clone: A far larger clone differs by one base, so this is likely a read error. The sample contains more than one DNA sequence encoding this CDR3. V is TRDV1 and J is TRDJ1; the D gene is possibly TRDD3 (8 bases). CDR3 length: 19 residues. Looked up from germline, CDR1 is TSWWSYY and CDR2 is QGS. V was cut by 4 bases and J by 0 bases, with 24 bases left in between. The CDR3 loop reads CALGVFLRGIRKYTDKLIF. Here the CDR3 DNA reads TGTGCTCTTGGGGTTTTCCTACGAGGGATACGTAAGTACACCGATAAACTCATCTTT.

This clone has just a few counts. TCRdb attributes to this sequence the protein of a much larger clone, which differs from the DNA translation at residue 11; a read error is likely, and the protein displayed is translated from the DNA. The chain couples TRDV1 to TRDJ1; TRDD2 might be the D (6 bases). The J gene is absent in TCRdb and was assigned here via DNA matching to germline. V was pared by 5 bases and J by 3 bases, with 19 bases between. Germline-derived CDR1 and CDR2 are TSWWSYY and QGS. The CDR3 is made up of 16 amino acids. The CDR3 region has the DNA TGTGCTCTTGGGATGTATACTTGGTCCTACGCCGATAAACTCATCTTT. This translates into CALGMYTWSYADKLIF.

As regards this clone: TCRdb's entry gives the protein of a much larger clone, which mismatches this DNA's translation at residue 13, likely from a read error; the protein reported here is translated from the DNA. The rearrangement uses TRDV1 and TRDJ1; 10 bases are shared with TRDD3. The J gene, not given by TCRdb, was assigned here from a germline match of the nucleotide sequence. This CDR3 contains 18 residues. With V trimmed by 0 bases and J by 2 bases, 9 bases remained unmatched. CDR1 and CDR2 from the germline V gene are TSWWSYY and QGS. CDR3 coding DNA: TGTGCTCTTGGGGAACTTCCCTGGGGGATAAATAGGACCGATAAACTCATCTTT. Encoded protein: CALGELPWGINRTDKLIF.